The T cell receptor beta chain described here comes from a study of response to subunit inactivated influenza vaccine. The study, taken as a whole, reports: Authors suggested each seasonal flu vaccination may recruit only limited numbers of new T cells.

In TCRdb, the RT-PCR reads were re-called with MiXCR into one record per CDR3 protein. The sample contains about 160,000 distinct CDR3 sequences, approximately 11% of which appear only once. V gave up 2 bases and J gave up 7 bases, with 8 bases separating them. This CDR3 has 12 amino acids. Germline assignment: CDR1 MNHNS and CDR2 SASEGT. Comment on this clonotype: What it recognizes is unknown.

The chain has TRBV6-1 and TRBJ1-1; D is unclear. Sequencing used non-naive T cells sorted from PBMCs, obtained 45 days after vaccination. The receptor comes from a man in his forties or fifties who received an inactivated influenza vaccine. In DNA form, the CDR3 reads TGTGCCAGCAGTGAATGGCCAGGTGAAGCTTTCTTT. Its translation is CASSEWPGEAFF.